This T cell receptor (beta chain) comes out of a study of blood T cell repertoires in COVID-19. As for the study in general: COVID-19 samples, acute and convalescent, were from the United States, Italy and Spain. The cDNA or gDNA used as material had been derived from T cells, B-cell-depleted T cells, or PBMCs.

This clone was picked up one time. This table comes from immunoSEQ multiplex PCR, and its TCRdb copy is limited to in-frame clones, with some not included. The profile shows roughly 230,000 clones, 90% of them singletons. Enrollment of patients from Seattle took place during active infection, with longitudinal follow-up. Germline V gene lookup returns CDR1 MNHNY and CDR2 SVGAGI (reference sequence). CDR3 length: 15 residues. Trimming left V 5 bases short and J 2 bases short, with 14 bases between. The sequence came from a woman aged 55-69 years with COVID-19, enrolled during active disease. The sequencing sample was made of peripheral blood. V and J are TRBV6-6 and TRBJ2-3; no firm D call. The CDR3 sequence is CASSPVGGNTDTQYF. The CDR3 DNA follows: TGTGCCAGCAGTCCAGTCGGCGGAAACACAGATACGCAGTATTTT.